One and the same sample provided the 16 T cell receptor beta chains below, sequenced in a study of CD8 T cells in ankylosing spondylitis. TCRdb independently ran MiXCR on the 5' RACE reads; one entry per CDR3 protein. Here the sample spans 210,000 or so distinct CDR3 sequences, 20% to 30% being singletons. Sequencing was done on a sample of blood, either unsorted or a sorted T cell fraction (not recorded which). The origin of the receptors is a male donor with ankylosing spondylitis or in good health (not recorded which).

The J gene is TRBJ2-1, the V gene TRBV20-1; 9 bases are shared with TRBD2. CDR1 is DFQATT, CDR2 SNEGSKA, per germline (reference sequence). This CDR3 is 14 amino acids long. The trim removed 3 bases at V and 4 bases at J, leaving 4 bases unmatched. The CDR3 region is CSARQTSGYNEQFF. The CDR3 region has the DNA TGCAGTGCTAGGCAGACTAGCGGATACAATGAGCAGTTCTTC.

In this sample, this clonotype turned up many times. The chain couples TRBV29-1 to TRBJ2-1; D gene ambiguous. CDR1 and CDR2 from the germline V gene are SQVTM and ANQGSEA. This CDR3 has 15 amino acids. Trimming stripped 4 bases from V and 1 base from J, with 14 bases between. CDR3 nucleotides: TGCAGCGTTGTGGGTTCCCTTATGTCCTACAATGAGCAGTTCTTC. It specifies CSVVGSLMSYNEQFF.

The gene calls are TRBV29-1 and TRBJ2-7; 9 bases line up with TRBD2. The CDR3 contains 15 residues. The V and J ends lost 7 bases and 4 bases, in that order; junction bases with no gene match: 14. Germline V gives CDR1 SQVTM, CDR2 ANQGSEA. The CDR3 DNA reads TGCAGCGCTTCGCCGGCGGGAGGGCCGGGTTACGAGCAGTACTTC. It specifies CSASPAGGPGYEQYF.

V is TRBV5-1 and J is TRBJ2-5, with TRBD1 as a possible D gene (5 bases). The CDR3 covers 15 residues. V dropped 0 bases and J dropped 4 bases, with 13 bases sitting between them. In germline, CDR1 is SGHRS, CDR2 YFSETQ. The CDR3 nucleotides read TGCGCCAGCAGCTTGGATGGCGGAAGGGGAGAGACCCAGTACTTC. Its protein is CASSLDGGRGETQYF.

The chain links TRBV20-1 to TRBJ2-1; 11 positions match TRBD2. V dropped 6 bases and J dropped 5; count of bases not matched to a gene: 6. Germline loops: CDR1 DFQATT, CDR2 SNEGSKA (reference sequence). The length of the CDR3 is 14 residues. The CDR3 bases are TGCAGTGCCGGGGGGACTAGCGGAAACAATGAGCAGTTCTTC. This encodes CSAGGTSGNNEQFF.

This clonotype showed up just a few times. The CDR3 nucleotides read TGCAGTGCTTCGACTAGCGGCTCCTACAATGAGCAGTTCTTC. The encoded protein is CSASTSGSYNEQFF. The gene calls are TRBV20-1 and TRBJ2-1, with TRBD2 identical over 9 bases. V lost 5 bases to trimming and J lost 0 bases; unmatched junction nucleotides: 2. The CDR3 is 14 residues long. Germline CDR1 and CDR2: DFQATT and SNEGSKA (reference sequence).

The chain couples TRBV20-1 to TRBJ2-7, with 11 bases that match TRBD2. CDR1 is DFQATT, CDR2 SNEGSKA, per germline (reference sequence). This CDR3 is built from 16 residues. J was trimmed by 4 bases and V by 4 bases; bases with no gene match: 12. The CDR3 loop reads CSAKPGTSGPGYEQYF. CDR3 coding DNA: TGCAGTGCTAAACCCGGGACTAGCGGTCCTGGGTACGAGCAGTACTTC.

This clonotype was detected a few times. The chain joins TRBV11-2 to TRBJ2-1; 8 positions match TRBD2. This CDR3 comprises 15 residues. In germline, CDR1 is SGHAT, CDR2 FQNNGV. Trimming at V came to 8 bases and at J to 8 bases, leaving 14 bases not matched to a gene. The CDR3 here is CASAPAGPGRDEQFF. CDR3 nucleotide sequence: TGTGCCAGCGCCCCGGCGGGGCCCGGGAGGGATGAGCAGTTCTTC.

The rearrangement uses TRBV27 and TRBJ2-7; the D gene is possibly TRBD1 (6 bases). The V end lost 3 bases, the J end lost 5 bases, and 17 bases lay between the germline ends. In germline, CDR1 is MNHEY, CDR2 SMNVEV (reference sequence). There are 15 residues in the CDR3. In DNA, the CDR3 is TGTGCCAGCAGTTTGCTAGGGTTAGAGGGGGACGAGCAGTACTTC. Translation: CASSLLGLEGDEQYF.

This clonotype showed up many times. V and J are TRBV5-4 and TRBJ2-2; D may be TRBD2 (6 bases). Per germline, CDR1 SGHNT and CDR2 YYREEE (reference sequence). Trimming shortened V by 4 bases and J by 2 bases, and 12 bases separated the two germline ends. The CDR3 extends over 15 amino acids. This CDR3 is CASSPPGLNTGELFF. The CDR3 DNA is TGTGCCAGCAGCCCCCCGGGACTTAACACCGGGGAGCTGTTTTTT.

This clonotype was counted at least ten times. This rearrangement joins TRBV7-3 to TRBJ2-7, with D possibly TRBD2 on 6 matching bases. V lost 2 bases, J lost 2 bases, and 13 bases lay in between. Germline CDR1 reads SGHTA; CDR2 reads FQGTGA. CDR3 size: 15 residues. The CDR3 region is CASSLGGARAYEQYF. The CDR3 DNA reads TGTGCCAGCAGCTTAGGCGGGGCAAGGGCCTACGAGCAGTACTTC.

This clonotype was seen a few times. The V gene is TRBV20-1, the J gene TRBJ2-3; the match to TRBD2 covers 7 bases. Germline V lookup: CDR1 DFQATT, CDR2 SNEGSKA (reference sequence). The V and J ends lost 2 bases and 2 bases, in that order; junction bases with no gene match: 7. This CDR3 comprises 15 residues. The CDR3 DNA reads TGCAGTGCTAGAAGCCAGCGGGATGCCACAGATACGCAGTATTTT. It yields the protein CSARSQRDATDTQYF.

To note about this clonotype: Since a much larger clone is just one base distant, this may be a read error. The J gene is TRBJ1-4, the V gene TRBV29-1; D call uncertain. The CDR3 spans 13 residues. The germline V gene encodes CDR1 SQVTM and CDR2 ANQGSEA. The CDR3: CSVEGSSNQKLFF. The CDR3 nucleotides are TGCAGCGTCGAAGGAAGTAGTAATCAAAAACTGTTTTTT. Supplemented by reference TRBV29-1 and TRBJ1-4, the full variable domain reads SAVISQKPSRDICQRGTSLTIQCQVDSQVTMMFWYRQQPGQSLTLIATANQGSEATYESGFVIDKFPISRPNLTFSTLTVSNMSPEDSSIYLCSVEGSSNQKLFFGSGTQLSVL.

J is TRBJ1-5 and V is TRBV20-1; 10 positions match TRBD1. The CDR3 totals 15 residues. The germline V gene encodes CDR1 DFQATT and CDR2 SNEGSKA (reference sequence). The junction had 9 bases not matched to a gene; V was cut back by 3 bases and J by 7 bases. The CDR3: CSASFGTGVWQPQHF. DNA of the CDR3: TGCAGTGCTAGCTTTGGGACAGGGGTTTGGCAGCCCCAGCATTTT.

This chain links TRBV12-3 or TRBV12-4 with TRBJ2-2; D ambiguous. There are 13 residues in the CDR3. Trimming removed 3 bases from V and 8 bases from J, with 10 bases in between. The CDR3 region has the DNA TGTGCCAGCAGTTTTTTAAAGGAGGGGGAGCTGTTTTTT. Amino acid sequence: CASSFLKEGELFF.

Many counts were recorded for this clonotype. The J gene is TRBJ2-5, the V gene TRBV5-4; 13 positions match TRBD2. V shed 3 bases, J shed 5 bases, and the junction held 7 bases outside the gene matches. This CDR3 spans 16 amino acids. The germline V gene has CDR1 SGHNT and CDR2 YYREEE (reference sequence). Here the CDR3 DNA reads TGTGCCAGCAGCTCCTCGACTAGCGGGAGGCCCGAGACCCAGTACTTC. Its protein is CASSSSTSGRPETQYF.